The rows below give T cell receptor beta chains drawn from one sample of a study of blood T cell repertoires in COVID-19. Profiled with immunoSEQ multiplex PCR; TCRdb holds only in-frame clones, not every one. Among 200,000 to 300,000 clones listed, about 89% were seen once. The specimen sequenced was PBMCs or T cells enriched from blood (not recorded which). The receptors stem from a woman between 18 and 29 years old who had recovered from COVID-19. Both conserved end residues are part of each CDR3. A D gene is named only where the DNA matches it firmly. Clone size is stated in some rows and not others, as once, few, many or a class when expanded.

j_call v_call clone_size d_call cdr3_nt cdr3_aa
TRBJ2-1 TRBV2 few - TGTGCCAGCAGAGGGGGGGCCAGTGAGCAGTTCTTC CASRGGASEQFF
TRBJ2-3 TRBV18 - - TGTGCCAGCTCACCTCAAGGAGGGCCAGGCACAGATACGCAGTATTTT CASSPQGGPGTDTQYF
TRBJ2-5 TRBV11-2 - - TGTGCCAGCATCCAAAAGGGGGAAGAGACCCAGTACTTC CASIQKGEETQYF
TRBJ2-5 TRBV2 - TRBD2 TGTGCCAGCAGGGAGGGACTAACGTTCGAGACCCAGTACTTC CASREGLTFETQYF
TRBJ1-2 TRBV11-2 - - TGTGCCAGCAGCTTAGCTGGCGGTCAGGGCTACACCTTC CASSLAGGQGYTF
TRBJ2-5 TRBV9 - - TGTGCCAGCAGCGACAGGGCTTGGGGGCAAGAGACCCAGTACTTC CASSDRAWGQETQYF
TRBJ2-5 TRBV3-1/TRBV3-2 - TRBD2 TGTGCCAGCAGCCGATTACGGGGGGGCCAGGAGACCCAGTACTTC CASSRLRGGQETQYF
TRBJ2-3 TRBV15 - - TGTGCCACCAGCAGAGTTACCGGGGGAACAGATACGCAGTATTTT CATSRVTGGTDTQYF
TRBJ2-3 TRBV10-2 - TRBD2 TGCGCCAGCAGATGGTTTAAGACTAGCGTGCGCACAGATACGCAGTATTTT CASRWFKTSVRTDTQYF
TRBJ1-4 TRBV7-9 - - TGTGCCAGCAGCCCTGAGGCAGGGATTGAGGAAAAACTGTTTTTT CASSPEAGIEEKLFF
TRBJ1-2 TRBV3-1/TRBV3-2 - TRBD1 TGTGCCAGCAGCCCTTCGGCAGGGGGGAACTATGGCTACACCTTC CASSPSAGGNYGYTF
TRBJ2-5 TRBV10-3 - - TGTGCCATCAGTCTGGACCCGGGGGAGACCCAGTACTTC CAISLDPGETQYF
TRBJ1-6 TRBV6-5 - - TGTGCCAGCAACAGGGCAAAAGGTTCACCCCTCCACTTT CASNRAKGSPLHF
TRBJ2-7 TRBV6-5 - - TGTGCCAGCATGAGAGCTCTCACCTCCTACGAGCAGTACTTC CASMRALTSYEQYF
TRBJ1-5 TRBV7-2 - - TGTGCCAGCAGCTTTCAAACAGGGATGGGTAGCAATCAGCCCCAGCATTTT CASSFQTGMGSNQPQHF
TRBJ1-2 TRBV19 - - TGTGCCAGTAGTATAGAGACAGTTAACTATGGCTACACCTTC CASSIETVNYGYTF
TRBJ1-5 TRBV6-6 - - TGTGCCAGCAGTTACTCGGGGGCAGGGGCCAATCAGCCCCAGCATTTT CASSYSGAGANQPQHF
TRBJ2-4 TRBV27 - - TGTGCCAGCAGTTTATGGGGGATGGGGGGTAACATTCAGTACTTC CASSLWGMGGNIQYF
TRBJ2-7 TRBV18 - - TGTGCCAGCTCATCCCGGACGGGATCCTACGAGCAGTACTTC CASSSRTGSYEQYF
TRBJ2-7 TRBV27 - TRBD1 TGTGCCAGCGGGGCAGGGGGCCGGTACGAGCAGTACTTC CASGAGGRYEQYF
TRBJ2-2 TRBV7-9 - TRBD2 TGTGCCAGCAGCTTGGATAAACTAGCGGCGGAACTAAGATACGGGGAGCTGTTTTTT CASSLDKLAAELRYGELFF
TRBJ2-7 TRBV6-1 once TRBD2 TGTGCCAGCAGTGAATCTAGACTAGCGGGATACTACGAGCAGTACTTC CASSESRLAGYYEQYF